This TCR beta chain was sequenced in a study of T cells in Graves' hyperthyroidism and ophthalmopathy (dated by TCRdb to about 2019). For the study in its entirety: Peripheral blood samples were taken at the time of initial diagnosis, prior to any treatment. A discovery cohort of about a hundred patients, 43 with Graves' ophthalmopathy and roughly 59 with stable Graves' hyperthyroidism, was used to find distinguishing TCR V-J signatures. Prospective prediction of ophthalmopathy was tested in an independent validation cohort consisting of fewer than 20 hyperthyroidism patients and some 16 patients who later progressed to ophthalmopathy. The roughly 91 discovery patients were randomly split 7:3 into training and test sets. Thyroid tissue and blood T-cell repertoires from about six Graves' hyperthyroidism patients were also compared in the study. Once sampling was done, hyperthyroidism patients were given methimazole at a starting dose of 30 mg daily, whereas ophthalmopathy patients were given high-dose intravenous methylprednisolone. The paper reports TCR Vbeta CDR3 sequencing of 130 to 150 peripheral blood samples: fewer than 50 ophthalmopathy, about 75 hyperthyroidism and 17 progressor patients. Broader findings and caveats from the paper: In validation, the model predicted progression to ophthalmopathy with approximately 71% sensitivity and 72% to 85% specificity, a median of about 6.7 months before onset. A model built on a 13 V-J signature distinguished ophthalmopathy from stable hyperthyroidism, reaching around 90% sensitivity and 81.08% specificity in cross-validation and 80%/75% in testing. Sample size was not statistically predetermined, and blinding of investigators to group allocation was not performed. Blood samples also contained most of the expanded thyroid clonotypes (frequency above 0.001), which suggests that blood repertoires may reflect thyroid immune responses.

To note about this clonotype: What antigen it recognizes has not been identified. No base quality information exists; no much larger clone differs at one position.

TCR beta CDR3 regions were amplified from RNA transcripts. A first-round RT-PCR of the TCR CDR3 used the HTBI primer set with the Qiagen OneStep RT-PCR kit. A second multiplex PCR round built the libraries, followed by size selection and purification. Paired-end sequencing of the libraries was performed with 100 bp reads on an Illumina HiSeq2000. In the original analysis: SOAPnuke was used to process the raw data, removing reads that contained adapters or uncalled bases, had a mean Phred below 15, or lacked an exact match to the constant primer or identifier. High-quality paired reads were merged using COPE v1.2.5, and each unique nucleotide sequence was defined as a clonotype. MiTCR v1.1 was used to align the clonotypes against IMGT TRBV, TRBD and TRBJ reference segments. The analysis included only V-J combinations with a frequency above 0.0001, which together covered approximately 99% of the repertoires. A TCS score was defined as the ratio of F50 (clonal expansion) to E x V (chaos), with BLOSUM62-based TCRdist applied between CDR3 peptides within each V-J. Welch's t-statistics and random forest reduced just over 500 V-J features to roughly 13, which were used in a naive Bayes classifier (R e1071). In-frame beta chains were kept once TCRdb had trimmed the public reads at Q25 with fastp and called clones with MiXCR. When rows share a CDR3 protein, they turn into one entry using the most common DNA and genes. The V and J calls, along with clone size, are taken from TCRdb and not from the paper's own processing. The sample table records roughly 720,000 distinct CDR3 sequences; 17% of these occur just once. The top ten clonotypes cover roughly a sixth of the sample.

Germline trimming amounts to 1 base on V and 10 bases on J, with 4 as the count of junction bases outside the gene matches. CDR1 SGHDN and CDR2 FVKESK are derived from the germline V gene. The CDR3, from cysteine to phenylalanine, totals 13 residues. CDR3 DNA only is kept here, 39 bases in frame from base 1. Stable Graves' hyperthyroidism was defined as the absence of progression to ophthalmopathy over 18 months of follow-up. Hyperthyroidism patients were aged 18 to 65 years and newly diagnosed, with disease duration of less than 2 months. Patients with uncontrolled infections, other autoimmune diseases, pregnancy or lactation were excluded. Diagnoses were based on clinical symptoms, serum thyroxine and TRAb, thyroid ultrasound and orbital computed tomography. PBMCs were separated from roughly 10 ml of fresh peripheral blood using Ficoll-Paque density gradient centrifugation. Trizol reagent was used to extract total RNA, and RNA quality was then checked on an Agilent 2100 Bioanalyzer.

Recombination linked TRBV14 to TRBJ2-1, with 7 bases matching TRBD2. Sequenced material: blood. The TCR originated in a man aged 45-65 years with Graves' hyperthyroidism. DNA sequence: TGTGCCAGCAGCCAAGGCCTACTAGCGGAGCAGTTCTTC. It translates as CASSQGLLAEQFF.